This TCR beta chain comes out of a study of response to subunit inactivated influenza vaccine (dated by TCRdb to between 2017 and 2018). Some background on the complete study: The study used deep quantitative T cell receptor repertoire profiling to track responses to a trivalent subunit inactivated influenza vaccine. The paper as a whole reports these results and caveats: It was suggested by the authors that each seasonal influenza vaccination may recruit only a limited number of new T cells.

Including the terminal cysteine and phenylalanine, the CDR3 comprises 15 residues. The retained sequence is limited to the CDR3, 45 bases, with the frame set at the first base. The germline V gene yields MGHRA for CDR1 and YSYEKL for CDR2. The method behind the library was RT-PCR. The sample was run on an Illumina HiSeq 2500. Starting from the raw public reads, TCRdb applied fastp trimming at Q25, assembled clones with MiXCR and retained in-frame beta chains. Each CDR3 protein gets just one entry, which takes the most common genes and DNA from the rows behind it. The sample data list 550,000 to 600,000 distinct CDR3 sequences, and 12% of these were observed just once. The ten largest clones take up 9.5% to 13% of the sample. Turning to this clonotype: Its antigen is currently not known. One end of the junction fails to match germline, which may point to a read error.

This clonotype originated in a man in his fifties who received an inactivated influenza vaccine. Donor details come from another sample of the same person, matched by shared clones. Recombination joined TRBV4-1 with TRBJ1-6, with 10 junctional bases fitting TRBD1. The sample consisted of PBMCs from blood, taken on the day of vaccination. The DNA is as follows: TGCGCCAGCAGCCTATCCGGGACAGGGGATTCACCCCACCACTTT. Translated, it reads CASSLSGTGDSPHHF.